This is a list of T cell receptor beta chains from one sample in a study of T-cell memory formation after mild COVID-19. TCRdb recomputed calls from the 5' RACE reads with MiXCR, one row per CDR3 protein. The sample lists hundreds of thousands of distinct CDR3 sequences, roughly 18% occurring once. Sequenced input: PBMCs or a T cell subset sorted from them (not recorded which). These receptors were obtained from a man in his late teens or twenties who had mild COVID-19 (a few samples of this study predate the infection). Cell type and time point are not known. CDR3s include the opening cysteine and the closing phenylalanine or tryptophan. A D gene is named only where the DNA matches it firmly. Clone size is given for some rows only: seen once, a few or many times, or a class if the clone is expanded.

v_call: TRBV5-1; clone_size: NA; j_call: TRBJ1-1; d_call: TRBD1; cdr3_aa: CASSVGTAELEAFF; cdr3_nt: TGCGCCAGCAGTGTAGGGACAGCCGAACTTGAAGCTTTCTTT
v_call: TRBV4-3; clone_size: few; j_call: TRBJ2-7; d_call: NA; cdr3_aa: CASSQESGYEQYF; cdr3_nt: TGCGCCAGCAGCCAAGAGTCCGGCTACGAGCAGTACTTC
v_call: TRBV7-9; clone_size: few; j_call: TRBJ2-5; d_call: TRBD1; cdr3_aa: CASSTRQGSGTQYF; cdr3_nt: TGTGCCAGCAGCACCCGACAGGGTTCGGGGACCCAGTACTTC
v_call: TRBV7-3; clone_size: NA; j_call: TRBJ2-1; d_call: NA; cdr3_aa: CASSLSRGVNEQFF; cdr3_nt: TGTGCCAGCAGCTTAAGTCGGGGAGTAAATGAGCAGTTCTTC
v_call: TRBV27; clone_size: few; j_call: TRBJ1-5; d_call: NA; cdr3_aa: CASSAPGFGQPQHF; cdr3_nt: TGTGCCAGCAGTGCGCCTGGTTTCGGTCAGCCCCAGCATTTT
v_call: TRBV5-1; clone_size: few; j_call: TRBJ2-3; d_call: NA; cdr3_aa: CASSPSTGTDTQYF; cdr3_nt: TGCGCCAGCAGCCCCTCGACAGGCACAGATACGCAGTATTTT
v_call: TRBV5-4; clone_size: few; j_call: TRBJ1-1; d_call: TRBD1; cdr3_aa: CASSLDRRSTEAFF; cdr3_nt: TGTGCCAGCAGCCTGGACAGGAGGAGCACTGAAGCTTTCTTT
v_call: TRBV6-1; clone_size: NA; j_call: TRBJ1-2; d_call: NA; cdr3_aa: CASSEHGGIYTF; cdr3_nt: TGTGCCAGCAGTGAACATGGAGGGATCTACACCTTC
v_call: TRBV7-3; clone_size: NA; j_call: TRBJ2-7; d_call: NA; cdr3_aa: CASSSPRLNYEQYF; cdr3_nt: TGTGCCAGCAGCTCCCCCAGACTGAACTACGAGCAGTACTTC
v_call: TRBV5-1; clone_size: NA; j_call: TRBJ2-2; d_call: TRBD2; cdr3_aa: CASSSRTSVGSGELFF; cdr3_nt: TGCGCCAGCAGCTCCCGGACTAGCGTGGGAAGCGGGGAGCTGTTTTTT
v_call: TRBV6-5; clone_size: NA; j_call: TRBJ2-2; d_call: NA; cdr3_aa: CASTIIPGGPGELFF; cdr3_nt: TGTGCCAGCACGATCATCCCCGGGGGCCCCGGGGAGCTGTTTTTT
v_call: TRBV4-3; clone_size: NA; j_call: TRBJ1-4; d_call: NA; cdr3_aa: CASSLEMANEKLFF; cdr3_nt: TGCGCCAGCAGCCTGGAAATGGCTAATGAAAAACTGTTTTTT
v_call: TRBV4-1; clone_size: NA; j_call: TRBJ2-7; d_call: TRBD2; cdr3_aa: CASSQEPSGGVYEQYF; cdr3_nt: TGCGCCAGCAGCCAAGAGCCCAGCGGGGGAGTCTACGAGCAGTACTTC
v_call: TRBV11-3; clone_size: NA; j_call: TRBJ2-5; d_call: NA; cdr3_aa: CASSFGRETETQYF; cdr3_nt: TGTGCCAGCAGCTTTGGACGGGAGACAGAGACCCAGTACTTC
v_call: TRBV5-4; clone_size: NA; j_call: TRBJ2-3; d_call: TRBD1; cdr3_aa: CASSSPGTGPYAQYF; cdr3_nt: TGTGCCAGCAGCTCCCCCGGGACAGGGCCCTACGCGCAGTATTTT
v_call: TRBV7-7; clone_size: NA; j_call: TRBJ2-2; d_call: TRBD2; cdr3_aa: CASSLLAGGSTGELFF; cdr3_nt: TGTGCTAGCAGCTTACTAGCGGGGGGCTCCACCGGGGAGCTGTTTTTT
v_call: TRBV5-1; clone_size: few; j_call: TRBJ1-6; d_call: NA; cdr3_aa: CASSVDDTTDGSPLHF; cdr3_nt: TGCGCCAGCAGTGTTGACGATACCACGGACGGTTCACCCCTCCACTTT
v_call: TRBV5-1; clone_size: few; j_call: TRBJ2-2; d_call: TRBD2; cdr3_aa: CASGRGGSYTGELFF; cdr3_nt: TGCGCCAGCGGCCGCGGGGGTTCGTACACCGGGGAGCTGTTTTTT
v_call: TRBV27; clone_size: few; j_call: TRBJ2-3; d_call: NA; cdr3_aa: CASRLFGVGTDTQYF; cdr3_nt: TGTGCCAGCAGACTCTTTGGGGTGGGCACAGATACGCAGTATTTT
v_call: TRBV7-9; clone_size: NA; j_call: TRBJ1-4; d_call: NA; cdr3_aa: CASSLGAIGGREKLFF; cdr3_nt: TGTGCCAGCAGCTTAGGAGCCATTGGGGGTCGCGAAAAACTGTTTTTT
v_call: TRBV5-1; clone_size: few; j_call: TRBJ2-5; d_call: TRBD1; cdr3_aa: CASSFGTGLETQYF; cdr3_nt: TGCGCCAGCAGCTTCGGGACAGGGTTGGAGACCCAGTACTTC
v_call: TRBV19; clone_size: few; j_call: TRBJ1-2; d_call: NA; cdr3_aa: CASSPQGRGTVITF; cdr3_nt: TGTGCCAGTTCCCCGCAGGGGCGAGGGACCGTTATCACCTTC
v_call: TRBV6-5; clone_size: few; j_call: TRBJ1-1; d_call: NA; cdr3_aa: CASRMVREVNTEAFF; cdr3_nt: TGTGCCAGCAGGATGGTCCGGGAGGTGAACACTGAAGCTTTCTTT
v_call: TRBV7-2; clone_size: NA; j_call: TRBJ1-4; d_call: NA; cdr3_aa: CASSIQTGQANEKLFF; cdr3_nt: TGTGCCAGCAGCATACAAACGGGGCAGGCAAATGAAAAACTGTTTTTT
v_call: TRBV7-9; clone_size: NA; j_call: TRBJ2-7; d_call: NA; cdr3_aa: CASSTEGRVSEQYF; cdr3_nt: TGTGCCAGCAGCACGGAGGGCAGGGTTTCCGAGCAGTACTTC
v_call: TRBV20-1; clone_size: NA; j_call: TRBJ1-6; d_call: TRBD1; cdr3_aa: CSASRDRGNSPLHF; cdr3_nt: TGCAGTGCCAGTCGGGACAGGGGTAATTCACCCCTCCACTTT
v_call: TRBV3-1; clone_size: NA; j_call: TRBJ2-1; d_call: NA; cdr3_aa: CAVLGLRNEQFF; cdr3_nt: TGTGCCGTCCTGGGCCTTCGGAATGAGCAGTTCTTC
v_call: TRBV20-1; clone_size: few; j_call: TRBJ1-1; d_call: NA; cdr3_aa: CSAPGTSRDTEAFF; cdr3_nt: TGCAGTGCTCCCGGGACCTCCCGGGACACTGAAGCTTTCTTT
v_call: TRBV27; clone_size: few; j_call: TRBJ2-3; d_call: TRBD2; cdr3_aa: CASGEGSLNTQYF; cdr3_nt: TGTGCCAGCGGGGAGGGCAGTCTTAATACGCAGTATTTT
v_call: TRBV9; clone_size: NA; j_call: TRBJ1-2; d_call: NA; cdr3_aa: CASSVALGLDSDYGYTF; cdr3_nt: TGTGCCAGCAGCGTAGCTTTAGGGTTGGACAGTGACTATGGCTACACCTTC
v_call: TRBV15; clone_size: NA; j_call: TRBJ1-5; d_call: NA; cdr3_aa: CATSTGQGWGNQPQHF; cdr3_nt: TGTGCCACCAGCACTGGTCAGGGGTGGGGCAATCAGCCCCAGCATTTT